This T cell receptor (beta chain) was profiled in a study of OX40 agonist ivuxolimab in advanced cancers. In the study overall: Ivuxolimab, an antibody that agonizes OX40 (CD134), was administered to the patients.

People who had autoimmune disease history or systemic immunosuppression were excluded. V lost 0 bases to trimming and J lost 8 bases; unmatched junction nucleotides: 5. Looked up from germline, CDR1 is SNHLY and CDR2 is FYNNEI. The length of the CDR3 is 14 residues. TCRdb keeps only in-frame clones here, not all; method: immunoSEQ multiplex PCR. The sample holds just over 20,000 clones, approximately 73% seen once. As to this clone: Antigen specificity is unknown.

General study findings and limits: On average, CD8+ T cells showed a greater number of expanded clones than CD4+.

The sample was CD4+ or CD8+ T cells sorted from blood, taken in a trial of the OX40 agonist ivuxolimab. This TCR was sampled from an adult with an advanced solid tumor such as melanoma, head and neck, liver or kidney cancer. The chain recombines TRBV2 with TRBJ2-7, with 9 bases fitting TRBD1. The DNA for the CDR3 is TGTGCCAGCAGTGAAGCGGGACAGGGTGTCAAGCAGTACTTC. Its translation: CASSEAGQGVKQYF.